This T cell receptor gamma chain was observed in a study of gamma-delta T cells after stem cell transplantation. As concerns this clone: TCRdb attributes to this sequence the protein of a much larger clone, which differs from the DNA translation at residue 8; a read error is likely, and the protein displayed is translated from the DNA.

TCRdb re-called the RT-PCR reads through CATT. Of some 2,100 gamma-chain clones in the sample, about 6.2% were seen once. The V and J ends lost 6 bases and 5 bases, in that order; junction bases with no gene match: 13. Germline CDR1 GITISATS, CDR2 ISYDGTV (reference sequence). CDR3 length: 14 amino acids. The receptor comes from a human donor. It is not recorded whose cells these are; they may come from a transplant donor. Material for sequencing was gamma-delta T cells. The chain is built from TRGV9 and TRGJ1 or TRGJ2. The CDR3 nucleotides read TGTGCCTTGTGGACCTCCCTCTCGAATTATAAGAAACTCTTT. Residues: CALWTSLSNYKKLF.